The rows below give T cell receptor beta chains drawn from one sample of a study of post-analysis software for immune sequencing data. Each CDR3 protein gets one entry after TCRdb re-called the PCR reads with MiXCR. The profile shows hundreds of thousands of distinct CDR3 sequences, 59% of them singletons. The specimen was blood. These receptors were collected from a girl aged 2 to 9 with multiple sclerosis. The CDR3 runs from the conserved cysteine through the conserved F or W. Fields, in order: J gene, V gene, CDR3 protein.

TRBJ2-5 | TRBV18 | CASSPLGGRGQETQYF
TRBJ2-4 | TRBV2 | CAGWTAIDLLAKNIQYF
TRBJ2-6 | TRBV27 | CASRSLSQGGSGANVLTF
TRBJ2-1 | TRBV12-3/TRBV12-4 | CASSLLGGNEQFF
TRBJ2-2 | TRBV12-3/TRBV12-4 | CASSPIMSGELFF
TRBJ1-5 | TRBV29-1 | CSVAEQGALSNQPQHF
TRBJ2-7 | TRBV11-2 | CASSLDPAGGRQYF
TRBJ2-1 | TRBV5-1 | CASSIGLADNEQFF
TRBJ1-1 | TRBV7-8 | CASSLDYTGQGMSTEAFF
TRBJ1-2 | TRBV5-1 | CASSPRQGNYGYTF
- | TRBV4-1 | CAGSQEDRATYEQYF
TRBJ2-7 | TRBV7-9 | CASSLEGGIGDEQYF
TRBJ2-5 | TRBV29-1 | CSVTRDSGIQETQYF
TRBJ2-5 | TRBV5-1 | CASSQNSDEQYF
TRBJ1-1 | TRBV29-1 | CSVGGAGDTWNTEAFF
TRBJ2-5 | TRBV12-3/TRBV12-4 | CASSLTPDRGRETQYF
TRBJ2-1 | TRBV5-1 | CASSFENRQFEQFF
TRBJ2-1 | TRBV28 | CASRSGPSGRAYEQFF
TRBJ2-1 | TRBV2 | CASLGQGVGEQFF
TRBJ1-1 | TRBV12-3/TRBV12-4 | CASSPAGRHTEAFF
TRBJ2-1 | TRBV11-2 | CASSALAGAEQFF
- | TRBV20-1 | CSAAKLAGAPEQYF
TRBJ2-7 | TRBV20-1 | CSAREGRETQYF
TRBJ1-1 | TRBV5-1 | CASSLHPGEITEAFF
TRBJ2-1 | TRBV7-3 | CASSFSGRGNEQFF
TRBJ2-7 | TRBV6-1 | CASRKGHVSYEQYF
TRBJ2-7 | TRBV5-4 | CANSWDISTYYEQYF
TRBJ2-7 | TRBV7-8 | CASSLEEEGEYF
TRBJ2-7 | TRBV11-2 | CASSFQGGDPYEQYF
TRBJ1-1 | TRBV6-6 | CASSLNPPQNTEAFF
TRBJ2-5 | TRBV20-1 | CSASQGWQETQYF
TRBJ2-1 | TRBV10-3 | CAINPAGGYNEQFF
TRBJ2-1 | TRBV3-1 | CASSPKGRHNEQFF
TRBJ2-3 | TRBV7-8 | CASSSDFGQPTDTQYF
TRBJ2-3 | TRBV6-6 | CASRPGLAADTQYF
TRBJ2-7 | TRBV5-6 | CASSPTAIAGYEQYF
TRBJ2-5 | TRBV12-3/TRBV12-4 | CASSPLDRGFSETQYF
TRBJ2-5 | TRBV12-3/TRBV12-4 | CASSSWTATVLPQETQYF
TRBJ2-5 | TRBV11-2 | CASSLVFGQETQYF
TRBJ1-1 | TRBV7-3 | CASRIDRLMNTEAFF
TRBJ2-5 | TRBV27 | CASRQAGVYGETQYF
TRBJ1-2 | TRBV6-5 | CASRPRDNYGYTF
TRBJ2-1 | TRBV5-6 | CASNRDSYNEQFF
TRBJ2-3 | TRBV4-1 | CASSQVSEDTQYF
TRBJ2-5 | TRBV5-1 | CASSLASRGEVQETQYF
TRBJ2-1 | TRBV2 | CASSVPGPHNEQFF
TRBJ2-3 | TRBV11-2 | CASSLSGSGAPTDTQYF
TRBJ2-1 | TRBV10-2 | CASSEGTAIYNEQFF
TRBJ1-2 | TRBV7-3 | CASSLGQQDGYTF
TRBJ2-5 | TRBV29-1 | CSVEWRLAGGLSQETQYF
TRBJ2-7 | TRBV5-1 | CASSFSGSGEQYF
TRBJ2-4 | TRBV30 | CAWSVQGQQYF
TRBJ2-1 | TRBV12-3/TRBV12-4 | CASTPGLAQYNEQFF
TRBJ1-2 | TRBV11-2 | CASSPDRGTNGYTF
TRBJ2-1 | TRBV20-1 | CSARVQAQRSYNEQFF
TRBJ2-5 | TRBV2 | CASSGVTIQETQYF
TRBJ2-1 | TRBV6-2/TRBV6-3 | CASSYSVVKRGSNNEQFF
TRBJ2-7 | TRBV4-1 | CASSQDRLASYEQYF